This T cell receptor beta chain was found in a study of metastatic and nonmetastatic thyroid tumors. For the study at large: Both malignant and benign thyroid patients supplied peripheral blood and tumor or nodule tissue samples, across which the repertoires of these patients were then compared. The study, taken as a whole, reports: Reportedly, malignant thyroid tumors had significantly higher TCR beta diversity than benign nodules, in blood and tumor.

All patients were untreated before thyroid surgery. The CDR3 is 12 residues long. Germline V gene data show CDR1 as MNHEY and CDR2 as SVGEGT. Trimming at V came to 6 bases and at J to 6 bases, leaving 4 bases not matched to a gene. As originally analysed: Clinicopathological groups of papillary thyroid cancer showed CDR3 differences that were used to build a distant-metastasis classifier. TCRdb re-clonotyped the PCR reads via MiXCR. TCRdb assigned the V and J calls; the authors' analysis was not used. The table has 30,000 to 40,000 clones, roughly 33% seen once. As to this clone: As yet, its antigen is unknown.

The sequencing input was tumor tissue. This sequence was found in a female donor with papillary thyroid cancer or a benign thyroid nodule (not recorded which). Some clones in this sample may be carry-over from other donors' samples. The chain carries TRBV6-2 or TRBV6-3 and TRBJ1-2, with 7 bases identical to TRBD1. CDR3 residues: CASRTGSHGYTF. The CDR3 DNA reads TGTGCCAGCAGGACAGGGTCGCATGGCTACACCTTC.